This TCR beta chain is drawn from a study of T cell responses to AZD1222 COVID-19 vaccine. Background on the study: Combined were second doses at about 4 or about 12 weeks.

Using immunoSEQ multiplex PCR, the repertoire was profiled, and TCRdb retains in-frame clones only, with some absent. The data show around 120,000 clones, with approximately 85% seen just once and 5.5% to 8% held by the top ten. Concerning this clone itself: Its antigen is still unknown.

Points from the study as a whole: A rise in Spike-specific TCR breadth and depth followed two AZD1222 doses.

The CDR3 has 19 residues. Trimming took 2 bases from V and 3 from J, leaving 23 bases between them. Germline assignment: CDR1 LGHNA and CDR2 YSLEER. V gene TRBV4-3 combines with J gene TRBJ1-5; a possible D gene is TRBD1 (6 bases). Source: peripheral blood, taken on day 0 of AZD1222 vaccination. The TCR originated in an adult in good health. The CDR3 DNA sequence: TGCGCCAGCAGCCAACACCCAAGGGTTGGGGGACAAATCAATCAGCCCCAGCATTTT. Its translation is CASSQHPRVGGQINQPQHF.